The 31 T cell receptor beta chains reported below all come from one sample, sequenced in a study of blood T cell repertoires in COVID-19. Produced via immunoSEQ multiplex PCR; TCRdb's table is partial and in-frame only. The profile shows about 130,000 clones, around 70% of them singletons. Material for sequencing was peripheral blood. Receptors were obtained from an older man with COVID-19, enrolled during active disease.

The chain carries TRBV30 and TRBJ2-1; 10 positions match TRBD2. The germline V gene encodes CDR1 GTSNPN and CDR2 SVGIG (reference sequence). Losses at the gene ends were 0 bases for V and 10 bases for J; bases not matched to a gene: 9. The CDR3 is made up of 15 amino acids. This CDR3 is CAWSVAGGPLVEQFF. CDR3 coding DNA: TGTGCCTGGAGTGTAGCGGGAGGGCCTTTGGTAGAGCAGTTCTTC.

The chain combines TRBV5-1 with TRBJ2-3; 7 nucleotides agree with TRBD2. Germline V lookup: CDR1 SGHRS, CDR2 YFSETQ. The CDR3 totals 15 residues. J gave up 4 bases and V 4 bases, and 9 bases lay outside the gene matches. CDR3 residues: CASSRSGDPADTQYF. The CDR3 coding sequence is TGCGCCAGCAGCAGAAGCGGGGACCCCGCAGATACGCAGTATTTT.

This rearrangement joins TRBV10-1 to TRBJ2-7; 8 nucleotides agree with TRBD2. CDR1 and CDR2 (germline): WNHNN, SYGVQD (reference sequence). This CDR3 spans 15 amino acids. With 4 bases clipped from V and 3 bases from J, the junction kept 8 bases outside the gene matches. The CDR3 reads CASSGFTSGLYEQYF. The CDR3 DNA is TGCGCCAGCAGTGGATTCACTAGCGGCCTCTACGAGCAGTACTTC.

The genes are TRBV4-1 and TRBJ1-2; 8 nucleotides agree with TRBD1. The germline V gene has CDR1 MGHRA and CDR2 YSYEKL. V gave up 1 base and J gave up 1 base; unmatched junction bases: 8. This CDR3 comprises 17 residues. The CDR3: CASSQVAGGGYNYGYTF. The CDR3 DNA is TGCGCCAGCAGCCAAGTCGCAGGGGGCGGGTATAACTATGGCTACACCTTC.

Only a few counts were recorded for this clone. This chain connects TRBV4-3 to TRBJ2-7; 10 bases agree with TRBD1. This CDR3 has 16 amino acids. The V gene end was trimmed by 3 bases and the J gene end by 0 bases; junction bases not matched to a gene: 5. Germline V CDR1 and CDR2: LGHNA, YSLEER. The CDR3 region is CASSHTGTGVSYEQYF. Written as DNA, the CDR3 is TGCGCCAGCAGCCATACCGGGACAGGGGTCTCCTACGAGCAGTACTTC.

The rearrangement uses TRBV12-5 and TRBJ2-1; D remains ambiguous. The germline CDR1 and CDR2 sequences are LGHNT and FRNRAP. V lost 6 bases, J lost 8 bases, and 8 bases lay in between. CDR3 length: 11 amino acids. The CDR3 region has the DNA TGTGCTAGTGGATCCGTTGATGAGCAGTTCTTC. Protein product: CASGSVDEQFF.

The chain joins TRBV28 to TRBJ1-5, with TRBD1 as a possible D gene (6 bases). This CDR3 contains 15 residues. The V gene's germline CDR1 is MDHEN and CDR2 SYDVKM. Trimming cost V 5 bases and J 3 bases, with 14 bases left between them. CDR3 amino acids: CASSPPTGINQPQHF. The CDR3 DNA reads TGTGCCAGCAGTCCTCCGACAGGCATCAATCAGCCCCAGCATTTT.

This chain connects TRBV11-2 to TRBJ1-6, with 9 positions matching TRBD1. The V segment lost 1 base and the J segment 9 bases; nucleotides outside the gene matches: 10. The CDR3 has 17 residues. Germline-derived CDR1 and CDR2 are SGHAT and FQNNGV. CDR3 nucleotide sequence: TGTGCCAGCAGCTTAGCGAACGTAGGGACAGGGACTTCACCCCTCCACTTT. Protein sequence: CASSLANVGTGTSPLHF.

The chain joins TRBV6-2 or TRBV6-3 to TRBJ2-1; D gene uncertain. Germline CDR1 reads MNHEY; CDR2 reads SVGEGT. CDR3 size: 12 residues. V was shortened by 2 bases and J by 10 bases, with 9 bases between the two germline ends. The CDR3 region is CASSYLRREQFF. The CDR3 DNA sequence: TGTGCCAGCAGTTACCTAAGGCGGGAGCAGTTCTTC.

This rearrangement joins TRBV7-9 to TRBJ2-1; D gene ambiguous. The germline V gene encodes CDR1 SEHNR and CDR2 FQNEAQ (reference sequence). This CDR3 is 13 amino acids long. Trimming pared 4 bases from V and 3 bases from J, leaving 7 bases between. CDR3 DNA: TGTGCCAGCAGCTCGGTTAGCTACAATGAGCAGTTCTTC. The encoded protein is CASSSVSYNEQFF.

V usage is TRBV9 and J usage is TRBJ2-1; 7 bases fit TRBD2. V lost 4 bases, J lost 9 bases, and 7 bases stayed unmatched. This CDR3 has 13 residues. Germline V gene lookup returns CDR1 SGDLS and CDR2 YYNGEE. The CDR3 nucleotides are TGTGCCAGCAGCCCATGGGGGGAGGGTGAGCAGTTCTTC. Its protein product is CASSPWGEGEQFF. Using reference TRBV9 and TRBJ2-1 for the parts outside the CDR3, the full variable domain is DSGVTQTPKHLITATGQRVTLRCSPRSGDLSVYWYQQSLDQGLQFLIQYYNGEERAKGNILERFSAQQFPDLHSELNLSSLELGDSALYFCASSPWGEGEQFFGPGTRLTVL.

The chain combines TRBV19 with TRBJ1-2; tentative D call: TRBD1 (5 bases). Germline CDR1 LNHDA, CDR2 SQIVND (reference sequence). The CDR3 runs to 13 residues. The V end lost 1 base, the J end lost 8 bases, and 11 bases lay between the germline ends. CDR3 nucleotides: TGTGCCAGTAGTATAGGGCTGGGACTCGGCTACACCTTC. Translation gives CASSIGLGLGYTF. The variable domain in full, completed from reference TRBV19 and TRBJ1-2, reads DGGITQSPKYLFRKEGQNVTLSCEQNLNHDAMYWYRQDPGQGLRLIYYSQIVNDFQKGDIAEGYSVSREKKESFPLTVTSAQKNPTAFYLCASSIGLGLGYTFGSGTRLTVV.

The V and J genes are TRBV24-1 and TRBJ2-2; D perhaps matches TRBD1 (5 bases). The germline V and J ends were trimmed by 5 bases and 0 bases, with 9 bases remaining between them. The CDR3 loop spans 15 amino acids. Looked up from germline, CDR1 is KGHDR and CDR2 is SFDVKD. In DNA form, the CDR3 reads TGTGCCACCAGTGTTGAGACAGCGAACACCGGGGAGCTGTTTTTT. Its translation is CATSVETANTGELFF.

In its sample, this clone was seen once. The rearrangement links TRBV30 to TRBJ1-1; the match to TRBD1 covers 11 bases. V trimming: 1 base; J trimming: 6 bases; junction bases outside the gene matches: 7. Looked up from germline, CDR1 is GTSNPN and CDR2 is SVGIG (reference sequence). CDR3 length: 15 amino acids. The CDR3 here is CAWSDRDRGNAEAFF. The CDR3, as DNA: TGTGCCTGGAGTGACAGGGACAGGGGGAATGCTGAAGCTTTCTTT.

The gene calls are TRBV7-9 and TRBJ2-2; no firm D call. The CDR3 has 14 residues. Germline CDR1 reads SEHNR; CDR2 reads FQNEAQ (reference sequence). V was trimmed by 3 bases and J by 1 base, leaving 6 bases between them. CDR3 sequence reads: CASSFDMNTGELFF. In DNA form, the CDR3 reads TGTGCCAGCAGCTTTGACATGAACACCGGGGAGCTGTTTTTT.

This chain links TRBV5-4 with TRBJ2-7, with 8 bases matching TRBD2. This CDR3 comprises 16 residues. From germline, CDR1 is SGHNT and CDR2 YYREEE (reference sequence). The V gene end was trimmed by 4 bases and the J gene end by 2 bases; junction bases not matched to a gene: 11. This chain's CDR3 is CASSPIPRLATYEQYF. The CDR3 DNA reads as TGTGCCAGCAGCCCCATCCCCAGACTAGCGACCTACGAGCAGTACTTC.

The chain has TRBV5-6 and TRBJ2-1, with 8 nucleotides matching TRBD2. CDR1 and CDR2 (germline): SGHDT, YYEEEE. V dropped 3 bases and J dropped 5; count of bases not matched to a gene: 4. The CDR3 sequence is 14 residues long. DNA of the CDR3: TGTGCCAGCAGCTCGACGACTAGCGACAATGAGCAGTTCTTC. This codes for CASSSTTSDNEQFF.

The chain combines TRBV27 with TRBJ2-1, with 8 bases aligning to TRBD2. Germline V gene sequence: CDR1 MNHEY, CDR2 SMNVEV (reference sequence). The CDR3 sequence is 19 residues long. V lost 4 bases and J lost 4; bases outside the gene matches: 18. The CDR3 region has the DNA TGTGCCAGCAGTTGGCAACCTGGACCACGGGAGGGCATTTACAATGAGCAGTTCTTC. This codes for CASSWQPGPREGIYNEQFF.

This clone was detected a few times. The V gene is TRBV5-1, the J gene TRBJ1-2; 9 bases agree with TRBD1. V shed 5 bases, J shed 5 bases, and the junction held 10 bases outside the gene matches. The CDR3 has 15 residues. Germline V gives CDR1 SGHRS, CDR2 YFSETQ. Written as DNA, the CDR3 is TGCGCCAGCAGTTCAGCTACCGACAGGGGGTATGGCTACACCTTC. Its translation: CASSSATDRGYGYTF.

The rearrangement uses TRBV12-2 and TRBJ2-7; the table's D gene call, TRBD1, was not cross checked with the DNA. TRBV12-2 constitutes a pseudogene. This CDR3 comprises 17 residues. The CDR3 DNA follows: TGTGCAAGTCGCTCGAGGACAGGTGATTCCGATCACTACGAGCAGTACTTC. It yields the protein CASRSRTGDSDHYEQYF.

The chain employs TRBV24-1 and TRBJ2-5, with 10 bases aligning to TRBD2. The V gene end was trimmed by 3 bases and the J gene end by 0 bases; junction bases not matched to a gene: 3. The CDR3 covers 16 residues. The germline gives CDR1 KGHDR, CDR2 SFDVKD. CDR3 residues: CATSDTTSGDQETQYF. CDR3 nucleotides: TGTGCCACCAGTGATACTACTAGCGGGGACCAAGAGACCCAGTACTTC.

The chain has TRBV4-1 and TRBJ2-3, with D unclear. The CDR3 runs to 17 residues. Trimming cost V 4 bases and J 1 base, with 18 bases left between them. Looked up from germline, CDR1 is MGHRA and CDR2 is YSYEKL. CDR3 sequence: CASSPNPPGGGTDTQYF. The DNA for the CDR3 is TGCGCCAGCAGCCCCAACCCCCCCGGCGGAGGCACAGATACGCAGTATTTT.

This sequence joins TRBV12-5 and TRBJ1-6; no reliable D call. The CDR3 is 13 residues long. V was trimmed by 4 bases and J by 4 bases, leaving 5 bases between them. Germline V gene data show CDR1 as LGHNT and CDR2 as FRNRAP. Here the CDR3 DNA reads TGTGCTAGTGGTTGGGAGTATAATTCACCCCTCCACTTT. Amino acids: CASGWEYNSPLHF.

V is TRBV29-1 and J is TRBJ2-5; a possible D gene is TRBD2 (5 bases). The CDR3 is 14 amino acids. The V gene lost 4 bases and the J gene lost 5 bases, with 17 bases spanning the gap. Germline V gives CDR1 SQVTM, CDR2 ANQGSEA. The CDR3 sequence: CSVGGGLRWETQYF. The CDR3 coding sequence is TGCAGCGTTGGAGGCGGGCTCAGATGGGAGACCCAGTACTTC.

This chain joins TRBV3-1 (or the pseudogene TRBV3-2) and TRBJ2-5, with 10 bases that match TRBD2. Germline V gene lookup returns CDR1 LGHDT and CDR2 YNNKEL (reference sequence). Trimming cost V 2 bases and J 2 bases; bases outside gene matches: 11. The CDR3 runs to 18 residues. CDR3 loop: CASSQYPPSGRKQETQYF. CDR3 sequence (DNA): TGTGCCAGCAGCCAATACCCCCCTAGCGGGAGAAAGCAAGAGACCCAGTACTTC.

The chain's CDR3 is CASSLRGENDYGYTF. For the CDR3, the DNA is TGCGCCAGCAGCTTGCGCGGGGAAAACGACTATGGCTACACCTTC. V usage is TRBV5-1 and J usage is TRBJ1-2; D gene unclear. Looked up from germline, CDR1 is SGHRS and CDR2 is YFSETQ. The CDR3 is 15 residues long. V dropped 1 base and J dropped 3 bases, with 13 bases sitting between them.

A word on this clone: This CDR3 is also generated by other DNA sequences in the sample. V and J are TRBV7-2 and TRBJ1-5, with D possibly TRBD1 on 5 matching bases. The CDR3 loop spans 15 amino acids. V lost 5 bases and J lost 0, with 11 bases in between. The germline CDR1 and CDR2 sequences are SGHTA and FQGNSA. Here the CDR3 reads CASSRTGGSNQPQHF. The CDR3 bases are TGTGCCAGCAGCCGTACGGGGGGTAGCAATCAGCCCCAGCATTTT. The full variable domain, completed using reference TRBV7-2 and TRBJ1-5, is GAGVSQSPSNKVTEKGKDVELRCDPISGHTALYWYRQSLGQGLEFLIYFQGNSAPDKSGLPSDRFSAERTGGSVSTLTIQRTQQEDSAVYLCASSRTGGSNQPQHFGDGTRLSIL.

V gene TRBV20-1 combines with J gene TRBJ2-4; 12 nucleotides match TRBD1. After removal of 3 bases from V and 3 bases from J, the junction contained 24 bases not matched to a gene. The germline V gene has CDR1 DFQATT and CDR2 SNEGSKA (reference sequence). This CDR3 has 22 amino acids. CDR3 loop: CSASAGQGALAGEGWVKNIQYF. The CDR3 DNA reads TGCAGTGCTAGTGCGGGACAGGGGGCCCTAGCGGGAGAGGGGTGGGTCAAAAACATTCAGTACTTC.

This chain connects TRBV5-1 to TRBJ2-7; TRBD1 agrees at 8 bases. The CDR3 covers 12 residues. V lost 5 bases and J lost 5; bases outside the gene matches: 3. Germline CDR1 reads SGHRS; CDR2 reads YFSETQ. For the CDR3, the DNA is TGCGCCAGCAGATCAGGGGGCGACGAGCAGTACTTC. Translated: CASRSGGDEQYF.

The chain combines TRBV6-5 with TRBJ1-1, with 9 bases lining up with TRBD1. The CDR3 spans 15 residues. J gave up 0 bases and V 8 bases, and 7 bases lay outside the gene matches. The germline V gene has CDR1 MNHEY and CDR2 SVGAGI. The CDR3 DNA is TGTGCCAGCGGGGGACAGGGAGTCATGAACACTGAAGCTTTCTTT. It translates to CASGGQGVMNTEAFF.

In DNA, the CDR3 is TGTGCCAGCAGCCCGGGACTAGCGGGAGGCCTCTACGAGCAGTACTTC. As protein: CASSPGLAGGLYEQYF. The gene calls are TRBV13 and TRBJ2-7; 15 bases fit TRBD2. Germline loops: CDR1 PRHDT, CDR2 FYEKMQ (reference sequence). V was clipped by 5 bases and J by 3 bases; unmatched bases: 5. This CDR3 region has 16 residues.